This T cell receptor (beta chain) was recovered during a study of OX40 agonist ivuxolimab in advanced cancers. Across the study: Patients with hepatocellular carcinoma, melanoma, renal cell or head and neck cancer made up the dose-escalation patients. Overall study results and limits: Normalized T-cell clonal expansion was also low in a subset of nonresponders.

Produced via immunoSEQ multiplex PCR; TCRdb's table is partial and in-frame only. The table has 70,000 to 85,000 clones, roughly 94% seen once; the top ten hold approximately 11%. Regarding this clone: What it recognizes is unknown.

Looked up from germline, CDR1 is SEHNR and CDR2 is FQNEAQ (reference sequence). The CDR3 is 15 residues long. The ends lost 4 bases at V and 4 bases at J; junction bases unmatched: 9. Exclusion of a patient followed from autoimmune disease history or systemic immunosuppression. The rearrangement links TRBV7-9 to TRBJ1-1; 7 nucleotides align to TRBD1. The sequence came from an adult with an advanced solid tumor such as melanoma, head and neck, liver or kidney cancer. Source: CD4+ or CD8+ T cells sorted from blood, taken in a trial of the OX40 agonist ivuxolimab. DNA of the CDR3: TGTGCCAGCAGCTCCCGGGACAGAAAGATCACTGAAGCTTTCTTT. It is translated as CASSSRDRKITEAFF. Full variable domain (remainder filled in from reference TRBV7-9 and TRBJ1-1): DTGVSQNPRHKITKRGQNVTFRCDPISEHNRLYWYRQTLGQGPEFLTYFQNEAQLEKSRLLSDRFSAERPKGSFSTLEIQRTEQGDSAMYLCASSSRDRKITEAFFGQGTRLTVV.